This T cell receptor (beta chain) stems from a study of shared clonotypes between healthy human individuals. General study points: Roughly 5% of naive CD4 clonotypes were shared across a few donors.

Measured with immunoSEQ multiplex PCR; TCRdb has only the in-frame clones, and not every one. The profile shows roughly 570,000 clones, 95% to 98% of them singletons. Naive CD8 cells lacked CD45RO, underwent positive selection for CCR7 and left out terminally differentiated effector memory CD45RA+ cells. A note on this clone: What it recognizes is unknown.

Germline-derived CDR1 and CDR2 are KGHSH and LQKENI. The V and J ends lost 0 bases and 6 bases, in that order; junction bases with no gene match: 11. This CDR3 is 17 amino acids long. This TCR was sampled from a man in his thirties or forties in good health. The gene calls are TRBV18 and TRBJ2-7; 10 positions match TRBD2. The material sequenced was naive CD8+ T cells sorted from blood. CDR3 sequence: CASSPPSGRAGASEQYF. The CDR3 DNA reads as TGTGCCAGCTCACCACCGAGCGGGAGGGCCGGCGCTTCCGAGCAGTACTTC.